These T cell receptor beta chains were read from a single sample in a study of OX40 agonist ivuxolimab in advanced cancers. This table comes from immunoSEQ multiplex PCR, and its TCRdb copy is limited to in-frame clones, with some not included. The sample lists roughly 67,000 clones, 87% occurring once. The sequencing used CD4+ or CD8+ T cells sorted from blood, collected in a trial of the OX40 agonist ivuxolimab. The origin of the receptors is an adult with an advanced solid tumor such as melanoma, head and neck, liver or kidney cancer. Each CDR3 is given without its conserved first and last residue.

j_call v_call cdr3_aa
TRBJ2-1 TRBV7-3 ASSSRLAGGPNEQF
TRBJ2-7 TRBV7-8 ASSLVVRPEGDEQY
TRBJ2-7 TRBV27 ASSSTPGTGNEQY
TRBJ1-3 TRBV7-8 ASSFVKEYSGNTIY
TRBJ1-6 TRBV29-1 SVGAGGSNSPLH
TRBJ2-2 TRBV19 ASSGGSYTGELF
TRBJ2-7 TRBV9 ASSVEGGMSYEQY
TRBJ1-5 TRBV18 ASSPSTGTVINQPQH
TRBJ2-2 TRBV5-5 ASLQSGGWTGELF
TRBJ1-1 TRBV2 ASSVNNEAF
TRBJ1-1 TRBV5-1 ASSQQGSNTEAF
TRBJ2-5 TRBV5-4 ASSFRTFGQETQY